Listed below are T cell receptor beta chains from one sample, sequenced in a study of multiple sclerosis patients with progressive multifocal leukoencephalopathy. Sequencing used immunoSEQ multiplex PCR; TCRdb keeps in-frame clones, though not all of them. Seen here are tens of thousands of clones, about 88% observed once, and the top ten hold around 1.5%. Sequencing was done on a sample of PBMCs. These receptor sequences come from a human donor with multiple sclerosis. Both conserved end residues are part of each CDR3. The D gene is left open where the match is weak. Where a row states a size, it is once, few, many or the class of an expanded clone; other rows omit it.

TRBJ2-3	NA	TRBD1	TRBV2	TGTGCCAGCAGTTCCGGGACAGGGGTAACAGATACGCAGTATTTT	CASSSGTGVTDTQYF
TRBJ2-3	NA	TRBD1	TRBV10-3	TGTGCCATCAGTGAGCGGCAGGGGGCCACAGATACGCAGTATTTT	CAISERQGATDTQYF
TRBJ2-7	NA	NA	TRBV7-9	TGTGCCAGCAGCTTAGCTGCAGGGCGCTACGAGCAGTACTTC	CASSLAAGRYEQYF
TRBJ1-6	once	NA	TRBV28	TGTGCCAGCAGTTTAGGTTCACCCCTCCACTTT	CASSLGSPLHF
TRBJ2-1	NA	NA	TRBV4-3	TGCGCCAGCAGCCCAAGGGCTGGGCACCTGTTCTTC	CASSPRAGHLFF
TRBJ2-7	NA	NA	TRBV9	TGTGCCAGCAGCGTAGGGTCGTCCGAGCAGTACTTC	CASSVGSSEQYF
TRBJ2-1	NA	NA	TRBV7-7	TGTGCCAGCAGCGCGGGGCCGAAAAATGAGCAGTTCTTC	CASSAGPKNEQFF
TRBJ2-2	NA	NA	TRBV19	TGTGCCAGTAGTATAGTCCCCGGGGAGCTGTTTTTT	CASSIVPGELFF
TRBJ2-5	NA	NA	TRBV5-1	TGCGCCAGCAGCTTGTCGATTGAGACCCAGTACTTC	CASSLSIETQYF
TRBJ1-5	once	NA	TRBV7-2	TGTGCCAGCAGCCTGGGGGGACAATGGCAGCCCCAGCATTTT	CASSLGGQWQPQHF
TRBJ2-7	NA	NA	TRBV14	TGTGCCAGCAGCCAAGGGCGGGGAGGCTACGGCGAGCAGTACTTC	CASSQGRGGYGEQYF
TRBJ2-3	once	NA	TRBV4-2	TGTGCCAGCAGCCCACTTGGCACAGATACGCAGTATTTT	CASSPLGTDTQYF
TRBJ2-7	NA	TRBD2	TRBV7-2	TGTGCCAGCAGCGCCTCCGGGACTAGCATCTCCTACGAGCAGTACTTC	CASSASGTSISYEQYF
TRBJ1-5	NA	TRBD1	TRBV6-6	TGTGCCAGCAGCCTACCAGGGGGGGCAGGGGGCCAGCCCCAGCATTTT	CASSLPGGAGGQPQHF
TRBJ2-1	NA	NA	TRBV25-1	TGTGCCAGCAGTGCGGACAGTGAGCAGTTCTTC	CASSADSEQFF
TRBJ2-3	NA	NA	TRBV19	TGTGCCAGTACCTGGGGACTGAGCACAGATACGCAGTATTTT	CASTWGLSTDTQYF
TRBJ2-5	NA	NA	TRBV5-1	TGCGCCAGCAGCCCGTATAGTGGAGAGACCCAGTACTTC	CASSPYSGETQYF
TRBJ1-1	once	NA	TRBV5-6	TGTGCCAGCAGCTATCCCAACACTGAAGCTTTCTTT	CASSYPNTEAFF
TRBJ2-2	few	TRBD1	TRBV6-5	TGTGCCAGCAGCCACACAGGGGTGGGCACCGGGGAGCTGTTTTTT	CASSHTGVGTGELFF
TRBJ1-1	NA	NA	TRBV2	TGTGCCACCCGGGACTCTCATCGGCCCTCTGAAGCTTTCTTT	CATRDSHRPSEAFF
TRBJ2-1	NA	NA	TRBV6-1	TGTGCCAGCAGTTTACAGGCGGCTGCTTACAATGAGCAGTTCTTC	CASSLQAAAYNEQFF
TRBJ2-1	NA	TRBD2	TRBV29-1	TGCAGCGTTGTCGGGTTCGGGAGGGGAGAGTATGAGCAGTTCTTC	CSVVGFGRGEYEQFF
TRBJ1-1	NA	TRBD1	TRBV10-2	TGCGCCAGCAAAGACCAGGGGGCCACTGAAGCTTTCTTT	CASKDQGATEAFF
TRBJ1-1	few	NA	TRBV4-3	TGCGCCAGCAGCCAAGATGGGCTACTCATGAACACTGAAGCTTTCTTT	CASSQDGLLMNTEAFF
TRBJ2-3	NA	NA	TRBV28	TGTGCCAGCAGGGAACTTAGCGATCGTAGCACAGATACGCAGTATTTT	CASRELSDRSTDTQYF
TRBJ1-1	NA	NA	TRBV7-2	TGTGCCAGCAGCTTAGCGGTACAGGGTGGGACTGAAGCTTTCTTT	CASSLAVQGGTEAFF
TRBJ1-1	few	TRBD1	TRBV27	TGTGCCAGCAGTCCTGTCCGGACAGGACTGAACACTGAAGCTTTCTTT	CASSPVRTGLNTEAFF
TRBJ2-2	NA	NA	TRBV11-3	TGTGCCAGCAGCCCCGAGAACACCGGGGAGCTGTTTTTT	CASSPENTGELFF
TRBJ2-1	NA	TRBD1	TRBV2	TGTGCCAGCAGTGAATTCAGGGGGAGCGTCAATGAGCAGTTCTTC	CASSEFRGSVNEQFF
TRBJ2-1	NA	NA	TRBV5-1	TGCGCCAGCAGCTTGGCCGCCGTGGGTGTGCTTAATTACAATGAGCAGTTCTTC	CASSLAAVGVLNYNEQFF
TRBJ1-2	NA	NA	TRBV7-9	TGTGCCAGCAGCCCCCGACAGGCTTATGGCTACACCTTC	CASSPRQAYGYTF
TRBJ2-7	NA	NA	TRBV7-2	TGTGCCAGCAGCTTTACCGGGGGCGAATACGAGCAGTACTTC	CASSFTGGEYEQYF
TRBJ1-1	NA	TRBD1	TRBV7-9	TGTGCCAGCAGCTTATACCGGGACAGGCCGGGGGTGGAGGCTTTCTTT	CASSLYRDRPGVEAFF
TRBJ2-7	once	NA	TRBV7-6	TGTGCCAGCAGCTTAGTAGGGGGATATTACGAGCAGTACTTC	CASSLVGGYYEQYF
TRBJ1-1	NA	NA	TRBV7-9	TGTGCCAGCAGCTTAACGGCCACTGAAGCTTTCTTT	CASSLTATEAFF
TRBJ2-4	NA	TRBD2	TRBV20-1	TGCAGTGCAAGAGCGGGAGAGATTCAGTACTTC	CSARAGEIQYF
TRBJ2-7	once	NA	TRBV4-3	TGCGCCAGCAGCCAAGATAGGAGGAGCTCCTACGAGCAGTACTTC	CASSQDRRSSYEQYF
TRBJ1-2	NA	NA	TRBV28	TGTGCCAGCGGGGGTGTGACCTATGGCTACACCTTC	CASGGVTYGYTF
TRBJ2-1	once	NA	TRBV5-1	TGCGCCAGCAGCTTGCGTGGGGACAACAATGAGCAGTTCTTC	CASSLRGDNNEQFF
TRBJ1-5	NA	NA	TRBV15	TGTGCCACCAGCCTGGGGCCGAGTAGCAATCAGCCCCAGCATTTT	CATSLGPSSNQPQHF
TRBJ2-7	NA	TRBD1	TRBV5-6	TGTGCCAGCAGCTTGAGAGGGGACAGGGTCTACGAGCAGTACTTC	CASSLRGDRVYEQYF
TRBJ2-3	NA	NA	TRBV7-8	TGTGCCAGCAGCCCGAACCGGGAGCGCACAGATACGCAGTATTTT	CASSPNRERTDTQYF
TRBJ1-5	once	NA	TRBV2	TGTGCCAGCAGTGTGCAAGGGGGCAATCAGCCCCAGCATTTT	CASSVQGGNQPQHF
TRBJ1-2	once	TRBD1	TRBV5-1	TGCGCCAGCAGCCCAGGACAGGGGTACGGCTATGGCTACACCTTC	CASSPGQGYGYGYTF
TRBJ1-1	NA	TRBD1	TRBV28	TGTGCCACAACCCTCGGGACAGGGCTTTTGAACACTGAAGCTTTCTTT	CATTLGTGLLNTEAFF
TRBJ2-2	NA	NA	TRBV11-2	TGTGCCAGCAGCTGGAGACAGGTCCTAAACACCGGGGAGCTGTTTTTT	CASSWRQVLNTGELFF